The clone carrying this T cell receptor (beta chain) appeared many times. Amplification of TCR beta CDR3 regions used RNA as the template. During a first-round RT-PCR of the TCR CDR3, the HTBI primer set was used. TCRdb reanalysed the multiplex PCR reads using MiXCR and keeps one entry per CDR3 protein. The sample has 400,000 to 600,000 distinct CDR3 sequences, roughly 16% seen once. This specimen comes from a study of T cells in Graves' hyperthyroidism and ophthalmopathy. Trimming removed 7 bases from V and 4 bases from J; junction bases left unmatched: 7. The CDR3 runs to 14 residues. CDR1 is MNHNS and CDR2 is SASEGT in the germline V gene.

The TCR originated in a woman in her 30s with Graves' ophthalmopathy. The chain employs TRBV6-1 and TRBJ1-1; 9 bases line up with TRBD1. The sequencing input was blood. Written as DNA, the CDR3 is TGTGCCAGCAAGGAACAGGGGGCCGGCACTGAAGCTTTCTTT. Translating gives CASKEQGAGTEAFF.